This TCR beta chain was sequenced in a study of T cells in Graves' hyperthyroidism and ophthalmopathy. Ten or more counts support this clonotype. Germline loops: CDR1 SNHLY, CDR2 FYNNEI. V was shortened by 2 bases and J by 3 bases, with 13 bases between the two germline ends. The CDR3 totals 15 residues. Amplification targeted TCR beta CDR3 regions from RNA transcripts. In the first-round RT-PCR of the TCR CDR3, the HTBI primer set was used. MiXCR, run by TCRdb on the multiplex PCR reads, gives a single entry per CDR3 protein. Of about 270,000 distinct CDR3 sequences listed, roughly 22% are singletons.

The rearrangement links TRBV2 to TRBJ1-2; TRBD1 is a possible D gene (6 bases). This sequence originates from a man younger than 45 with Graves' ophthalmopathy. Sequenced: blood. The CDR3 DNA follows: TGTGCCAGCAGTGAATATCTGCGACAGGACTATGGCTACACCTTC. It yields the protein CASSEYLRQDYGYTF.